This is a list of T cell receptor beta chains from one sample in a study of CD8 T cells in Susac syndrome. TCRdb re-derived calls from the immunoSEQ multiplex PCR reads in MiXCR, one entry per CDR3 protein. The table has tens of thousands of distinct CDR3 sequences, 93% seen once. Sequencing was performed on CD4+ T cells from PBMCs. These receptors were obtained from a human donor with Susac syndrome. Both conserved end residues are trimmed from each CDR3.

v_call,cdr3_aa
TRBV29-1,SVLGLAGVDQETQY
TRBV5-1,ASSPRDGGYGDTQY
TRBV28,AIRGAEGNQPQH
TRBV5-1,ASSPRTGGGFEQY
TRBV15,ATSRGRGPPSQETQY
TRBV30,AWSSGPNEKLF
TRBV20-1,SALRDSEGEQY
TRBV28,ASSLPAGNTGELF
TRBV30,AWKEGFLRTGELF
TRBV24-1,ATSTGISTEAF
TRBV20-1,SARDRLAGNTGELF
TRBV29-1,SVRPSRQAYNEQF
TRBV28,ASSFRGIVPQETQY
TRBV6-6,ASGGIGKNIQY
TRBV7-2,ASREGGTGELF
TRBV28,ASRPQGANEKLF
TRBV29-1,SVGRTGYEQY
TRBV7-9,ASSRGQGVMKRLF
TRBV29-1,SVVSTIAAQTEAF
TRBV29-1,SVANPGGTGMNTEAF
TRBV20-1,SARSPPGQLGRVFSNQPQH
TRBV7-2,ASSLVPSGGQETQY
TRBV28,ASSSLAGQETQY
TRBV12-3/TRBV12-4,ASSLQGINQPQH
TRBV5-1,ASSLTGAKGVEKLF
TRBV24-1,ATSGRRDEQY
TRBV28,ASSPIYRVMNTEAF
TRBV19,ASSTTGQGSNEQY
TRBV20-1,SALKSGTGYEQY
TRBV12-5,ASGPGTGGVNEQF
TRBV12-3/TRBV12-4,ASSLRGQGEAF
TRBV7-9,ASSLSQRLGGAYNSPLH
TRBV14,ASTYGLNTEAF
TRBV20-1,SATLRGGAGYEQY
TRBV18,ASSRQAGQPRELF
TRBV28,ASRRGGITTAQY
TRBV7-9,ASSRSAYQETQY
TRBV14,ASSLSGDTQY
TRBV28,ASTQGIYYGYT
TRBV27,ASALVGSRLFDGDTQY
TRBV5-1,ASSYWTGGATNEKLF
TRBV12-3/TRBV12-4,ASSLRSLGTSYGYT
TRBV2,ASVRDSHSGANVLT
TRBV24-1,ATSDLGGARQY
TRBV18,ASSPPNTVPGTEAF
TRBV6-5,ASSLSTGYYEQY
TRBV24-1,ATSDGDRGYNTEAF
TRBV7-9,ASSPSLGHNSPLH
TRBV28,ATLDGWVSYEQY
TRBV12-3/TRBV12-4,ASRKPGDMGNEQF
TRBV30,AWSSLGQGRTGELF
TRBV7-3,ASSLTGTDNEQF
TRBV5-1,ASSPAGNSNQPQH
TRBV29-1,SVPGTGGETQY
TRBV2,ASSFGTIKTGELF
TRBV7-2,ASSLLADTEAF
TRBV9,ASSAHIYPLAGVEQF
TRBV6-2/TRBV6-3,ASRFTGANVLT
TRBV12-3/TRBV12-4,ASSLEAAGGSTDTQY